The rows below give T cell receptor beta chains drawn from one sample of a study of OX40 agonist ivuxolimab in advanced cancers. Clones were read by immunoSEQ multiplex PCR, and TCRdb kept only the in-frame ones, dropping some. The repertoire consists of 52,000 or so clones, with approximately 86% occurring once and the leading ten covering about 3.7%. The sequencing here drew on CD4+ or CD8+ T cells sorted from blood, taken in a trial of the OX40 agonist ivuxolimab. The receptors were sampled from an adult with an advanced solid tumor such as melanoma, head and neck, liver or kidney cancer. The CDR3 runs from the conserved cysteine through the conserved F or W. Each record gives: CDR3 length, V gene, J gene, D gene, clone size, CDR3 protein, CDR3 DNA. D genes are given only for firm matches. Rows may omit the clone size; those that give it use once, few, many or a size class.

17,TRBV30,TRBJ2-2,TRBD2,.,CAWSGLAGRGRAGELFF,TGTGCCTGGAGTGGACTAGCGGGAAGGGGGAGGGCCGGGGAGCTGTTTTTT
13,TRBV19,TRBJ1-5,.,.,CASSSEFYQPQHF,TGTGCCAGTAGTAGCGAGTTTTATCAGCCCCAGCATTTT
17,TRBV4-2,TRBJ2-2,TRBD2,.,CASSPRPGGTNTGELFF,TGTGCCAGCAGCCCTAGACCCGGGGGGACGAACACCGGGGAGCTGTTTTTT
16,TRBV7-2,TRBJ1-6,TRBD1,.,CASSSGTGAYNSPLHF,TGTGCCAGCAGCTCCGGGACAGGGGCCTATAATTCACCCCTCCACTTT
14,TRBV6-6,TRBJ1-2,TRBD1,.,CASTRQGAGYGYTF,TGTGCCAGCACAAGACAGGGGGCAGGGTATGGCTACACCTTC
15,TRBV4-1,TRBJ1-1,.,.,CASSQQRFLNTEAFF,TGCGCCAGCAGCCAACAGAGATTCTTGAACACTGAAGCTTTCTTT
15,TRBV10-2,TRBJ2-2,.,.,CASSVWVADTGELFF,TGCGCCAGCAGTGTTTGGGTGGCCGACACCGGGGAGCTGTTTTTT
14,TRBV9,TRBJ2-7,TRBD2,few,CASSGGLAKGEQYF,TGTGCCAGCAGCGGTGGACTAGCAAAAGGCGAGCAGTACTTC
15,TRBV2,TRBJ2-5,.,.,CASTPQTSRQETQYF,TGTGCCAGCACCCCCCAGACCAGCCGCCAAGAGACCCAGTACTTC
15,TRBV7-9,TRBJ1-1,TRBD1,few,CASSLPGTGISEAFF,TGTGCCAGCAGCTTACCCGGGACAGGGATCTCTGAAGCTTTCTTT
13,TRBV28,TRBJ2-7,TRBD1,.,CAITTGSSYEQYF,TGTGCAATTACGACAGGGAGCTCCTACGAGCAGTACTTC
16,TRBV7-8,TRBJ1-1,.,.,CASSLAEASLWTEAFF,TGTGCCAGCAGCTTAGCGGAGGCCTCTCTGTGGACTGAAGCTTTCTTT
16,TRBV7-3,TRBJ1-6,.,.,CASSPTGGRGNSPLHF,TGTGCCAGCAGCCCTACGGGGGGCAGGGGTAATTCACCCCTCCACTTT
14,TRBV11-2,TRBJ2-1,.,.,CASSLASFNNEQFF,TGTGCCAGCAGCTTAGCCAGTTTCAACAATGAGCAGTTCTTC
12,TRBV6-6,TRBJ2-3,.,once,CASRRQDNTQYF,TGTGCCAGCAGAAGACAGGACAATACGCAGTATTTT
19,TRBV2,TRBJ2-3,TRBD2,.,CASTPRPGTSGTSTDTQYF,TGTGCCAGCACCCCAAGGCCCGGAACTAGCGGGACTAGCACAGATACGCAGTATTTT
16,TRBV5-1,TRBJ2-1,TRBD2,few,CASSLAGRASYNEQFF,TGCGCCAGCAGCTTGGCCGGGAGGGCCTCCTACAATGAGCAGTTCTTC
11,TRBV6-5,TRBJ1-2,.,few,CATGVGFGYTF,TGTGCCACAGGTGTAGGATTTGGCTACACCTTC
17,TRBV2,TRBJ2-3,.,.,CASSEIPFLPSTDTQYF,TGTGCCAGCAGTGAGATTCCGTTTCTACCTAGCACAGATACGCAGTATTTT
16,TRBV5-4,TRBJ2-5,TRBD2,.,CASSQALAGGQETQYF,TGCGCCAGCAGCCAAGCTCTAGCGGGGGGGCAAGAGACCCAGTACTTC
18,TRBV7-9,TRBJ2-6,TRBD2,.,CASSFRTSGNSGANVLTF,TGTGCCAGCAGCTTTCGGACTAGCGGGAACTCTGGGGCCAACGTCCTGACTTTC
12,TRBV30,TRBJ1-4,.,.,CAPSEDNEKLFF,TGTGCCCCCTCGGAGGATAATGAAAAACTGTTTTTT
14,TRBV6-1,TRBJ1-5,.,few,CASRTVNSNQPQHF,TGTGCCAGCAGGACAGTTAATAGCAATCAGCCCCAGCATTTT
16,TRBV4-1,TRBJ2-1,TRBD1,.,CASSQIHRGPYNEQFF,TGCGCCAGCAGCCAAATTCACAGGGGGCCCTACAATGAGCAGTTCTTC
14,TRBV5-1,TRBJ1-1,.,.,CASTLGGLNTEAFF,TGCGCCAGCACCCTGGGGGGCCTGAACACTGAAGCTTTCTTT
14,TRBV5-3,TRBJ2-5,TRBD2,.,CASSAGLVVETQYF,TGTGCCAGCAGCGCGGGACTAGTGGTGGAGACCCAGTACTTC
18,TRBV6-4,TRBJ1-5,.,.,CASSDEGLAGSGNQPQHF,TGTGCCAGCAGTGACGAGGGTTTGGCTGGGAGCGGCAATCAGCCCCAGCATTTT
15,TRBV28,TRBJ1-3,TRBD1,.,CASSVAGGSGNTIYF,TGTGCCAGCAGTGTGGCAGGGGGCTCTGGAAACACCATATATTTT
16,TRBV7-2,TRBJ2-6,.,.,CASSLEGARGANVLTF,TGTGCCAGCAGCTTGGAAGGGGCCAGGGGGGCCAACGTCCTGACTTTC
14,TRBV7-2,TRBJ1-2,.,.,CASSLEMDIYGYTF,TGTGCCAGCAGCTTAGAAATGGACATCTATGGCTACACCTTC
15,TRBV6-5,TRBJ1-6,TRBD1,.,CASSYSMGQGATLHF,TGTGCCAGCAGTTACTCGATGGGACAGGGGGCAACCCTCCACTTT
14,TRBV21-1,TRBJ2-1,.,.,CASSTSGRANEQFF,TGTGCCAGCAGCACTAGCGGGAGGGCCAATGAGCAGTTCTTC
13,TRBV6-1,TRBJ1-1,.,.,CASWGRMNTEAFF,TGTGCCAGCTGGGGACGGATGAACACTGAAGCTTTCTTT
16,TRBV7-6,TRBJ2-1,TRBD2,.,CASSSIAGGPANEQFF,TGTGCCAGCAGCTCTATAGCGGGGGGGCCGGCCAATGAGCAGTTCTTC
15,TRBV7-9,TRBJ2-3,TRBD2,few,CASSLASGRTDTQYF,TGTGCCAGCAGCTTAGCGAGCGGGAGGACAGATACGCAGTATTTT
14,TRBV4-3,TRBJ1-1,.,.,CASSRGGVDTEAFF,TGCGCCAGCAGCCGGGGGGGTGTCGACACTGAAGCTTTCTTT
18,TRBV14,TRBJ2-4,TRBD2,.,CASSQDSGGLVAKNIQYF,TGTGCCAGCAGCCAAGATTCGGGGGGACTGGTAGCCAAAAACATTCAGTACTTC
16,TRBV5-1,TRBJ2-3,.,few,CASSLAVDRGGDTQYF,TGCGCCAGCAGCTTGGCCGTCGACCGAGGTGGTGATACGCAGTATTTT
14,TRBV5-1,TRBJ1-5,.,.,CASSLDGSNQPQHF,TGCGCCAGCAGCTTGGACGGCTCCAATCAGCCCCAGCATTTT
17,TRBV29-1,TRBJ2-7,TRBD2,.,CSVLSEREGLGSYEQYF,TGCAGCGTACTTAGCGAGCGGGAGGGCCTCGGCTCCTACGAGCAGTACTTC
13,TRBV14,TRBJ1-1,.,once,CASSQEGNTEAFF,TGTGCCAGCAGCCAAGAAGGGAACACTGAAGCTTTCTTT